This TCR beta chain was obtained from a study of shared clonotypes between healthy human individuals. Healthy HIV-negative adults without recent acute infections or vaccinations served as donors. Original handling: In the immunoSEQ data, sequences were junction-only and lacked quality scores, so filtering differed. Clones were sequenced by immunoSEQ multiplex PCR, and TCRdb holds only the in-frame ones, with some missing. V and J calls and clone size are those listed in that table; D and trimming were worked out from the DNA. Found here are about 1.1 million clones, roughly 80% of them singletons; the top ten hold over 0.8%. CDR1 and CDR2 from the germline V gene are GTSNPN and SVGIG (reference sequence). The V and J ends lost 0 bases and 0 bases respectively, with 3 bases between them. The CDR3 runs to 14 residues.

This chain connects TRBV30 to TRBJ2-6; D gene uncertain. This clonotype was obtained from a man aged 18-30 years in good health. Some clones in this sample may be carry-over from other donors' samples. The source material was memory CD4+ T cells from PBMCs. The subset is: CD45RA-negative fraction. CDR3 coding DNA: TGTGCCTGGAGTGTAAGCTCTGGGGCCAACGTCCTGACTTTC. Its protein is CAWSVSSGANVLTF.